A single sample is the source of the 3 T cell receptor beta chains below, sequenced in a study of T-cell memory formation after mild COVID-19. MiXCR, run by TCRdb on the 5' RACE reads, gives a single entry per CDR3 protein. The sample contains roughly 560,000 distinct CDR3 sequences, about a fifth of which appear only once. Material for sequencing was PBMCs or a T cell subset sorted from them (not recorded which). These receptors were obtained from an adult woman who had mild COVID-19 (a few samples of this study predate the infection). Cell type and time point are not known.

This sequence joins TRBV24-1 and TRBJ2-1, with TRBD2 identical over 9 bases. The length of the CDR3 is 16 residues. V was pared by 3 bases and J by 1 base, with 3 bases of the junction left unmatched. From germline, CDR1 is KGHDR and CDR2 SFDVKD. For the CDR3, the DNA is TGTGCCACCAGTGATCCCCTAGCGGGATCCTACAATGAGCAGTTCTTC. This translates into CATSDPLAGSYNEQFF.

This chain uses TRBV7-8 with TRBJ2-2; tentatively, D is TRBD2 (5 bases). Germline values: CDR1 SGHVS, CDR2 FQNEAQ. Trimming removed 5 bases from V and 8 bases from J, with 15 bases in between. The CDR3 extends over 14 amino acids. CDR3 DNA sequence: TGTGCCAGCAGCGTACCCGAGGGTGGGGGGGAGCTGTTTTTT. Translated, it gives CASSVPEGGGELFF.

The CDR3 DNA reads TGTGCCAGCAGCCAGTCCAGGGCCAACGTCCTGACTTTC. Amino acids: CASSQSRANVLTF. V is TRBV11-3 and J is TRBJ2-6; no clear D gene. This CDR3 comprises 13 residues. Germline lookup yields CDR1 SGHNT and CDR2 YENEEA. Trimming took 5 bases from V and 5 from J, leaving 7 bases between them.